Below, 10 T cell receptor beta chains from the same sample are listed, as sequenced in a study of blood T cell repertoires in COVID-19 (dated by TCRdb to the early 2020s). The receptor library was made with the immunoSEQ multiplex PCR assay. TCRdb took over this immuneACCESS table, retaining in-frame rearrangements with V and J assigned. Such tables are incomplete; in checked studies, under half of the missing clones stem from an unresolved V gene, and the remainder is unexplained. The sample includes some 130,000 clones, with around 89% observed a single time. The ten largest account for about 4.1% of the sample. Sequenced material: peripheral blood. These TCRs come from a man aged 55 to 70 with COVID-19, enrolled during active disease.

This clone came up a few times. The chain combines TRBV9 with TRBJ1-2; possibly TRBD1 for D (6 bases). CDR3 length: 14 residues. Trimming removed 2 bases at V and 4 bases at J, with 12 bases between. Germline CDR1 and CDR2: SGDLS and YYNGEE. As DNA, the CDR3 is TGTGCCAGCAGCGTCGGGGGGCGCAGCTATGGCTACACCTTC. It codes for CASSVGGRSYGYTF.

The chain uses TRBV5-1 and TRBJ1-4; possibly TRBD1 for D (5 bases). The length of the CDR3 is 14 residues. Trimming pared 2 bases from V and 8 bases from J, leaving 13 bases between. Germline V gene lookup returns CDR1 SGHRS and CDR2 YFSETQ. The DNA of the CDR3 is TGCGCCAGCAGCTTACAGGCCGAACGGGAAAAACTGTTTTTT. Its protein is CASSLQAEREKLFF.

This chain joins TRBV19 and TRBJ2-1, with 11 bases fitting TRBD2. V lost 6 bases, J lost 2 bases, and 3 bases stayed unmatched. The CDR3 sequence is 15 residues long. Germline CDR1 reads LNHDA; CDR2 reads SQIVND (reference sequence). The CDR3 DNA follows: TGTGCCAGTAGACCGGGACTAGCGGCCTACAATGAGCAGTTCTTC. Its protein is CASRPGLAAYNEQFF.

This clone occurred once. The gene calls are TRBV27 and TRBJ2-2, with 14 bases lining up with TRBD2. Germline V gives CDR1 MNHEY, CDR2 SMNVEV (reference sequence). Trimming removed 7 bases from V and 4 bases from J; junction bases left unmatched: 8. CDR3 length: 17 residues. In DNA, the CDR3 is TGTGCCAGCAACACCGGACTAGCGGGGGGCCCCACCGGGGAGCTGTTTTTT. Amino acid sequence: CASNTGLAGGPTGELFF.

The gene calls are TRBV5-1 and TRBJ2-5; a possible D gene is TRBD1 (8 bases). CDR3 size: 13 residues. Germline V gene data show CDR1 as SGHRS and CDR2 as YFSETQ. V was clipped by 4 bases and J by 4 bases, with 11 bases between them. The CDR3 DNA sequence: TGCGCCAGCAGCACAGGGGGGGGAGAGACCCAGTACTTC. As protein: CASSTGGGETQYF.

This clone has a single count. The rearrangement links TRBV29-1 to TRBJ1-5; TRBD1 aligns across 7 bases. Germline trimming cut 6 bases from V and 6 bases from J; bases unmatched to any gene: 8. Germline-derived CDR1 and CDR2 are SQVTM and ANQGSEA. The CDR3 sequence is 13 residues long. CDR3 protein: CSVETGVGQPQHF. CDR3 coding DNA: TGCAGCGTCGAAACAGGGGTTGGTCAGCCCCAGCATTTT.

This clone came up a few times. This chain uses TRBV3-1 (or the pseudogene TRBV3-2) with TRBJ1-2; TRBD1 is a possible D gene (6 bases). Trimming removed 4 bases from V and 4 bases from J, with 22 bases in between. The CDR3 is 17 residues long. CDR1 is LGHDT and CDR2 is YNNKEL in the germline V gene (reference sequence). The CDR3 DNA follows: TGTGCCAGCAGCCGCCACATACAGGGAAGGACGGTCTATGGCTACACCTTC. Its protein product is CASSRHIQGRTVYGYTF.

The count of this clone is one. V usage is TRBV2 and J usage is TRBJ2-7, with 7 bases lining up with TRBD2. The CDR3 is made up of 14 amino acids. The germline V gene has CDR1 SNHLY and CDR2 FYNNEI. V trimming: 6 bases; J trimming: 0 bases; junction bases outside the gene matches: 5. The CDR3 sequence: CASRERGSSYEQYF. CDR3 nucleotides: TGTGCCAGCAGGGAGCGGGGTAGCTCCTACGAGCAGTACTTC.

V and J are TRBV9 and TRBJ1-2, with a tentative D call TRBD1 (5 bases). V was clipped by 6 bases and J by 8 bases, with 17 bases between them. The CDR3 extends over 13 amino acids. CDR1 is SGDLS and CDR2 is YYNGEE in the germline V gene. CDR3 DNA sequence: TGTGCCAGCACCCCGGGGGGGGTCACCGGCTACACCTTC. This codes for CASTPGGVTGYTF.

The chain joins TRBV7-2 to TRBJ1-1; TRBD1 matches 10 bases. The CDR3 has 13 amino acids. J was trimmed by 11 bases and V by 6 bases; bases with no gene match: 9. From germline, CDR1 is SGHTA and CDR2 FQGNSA. This CDR3 reads CASSRLRQGAAFF. The CDR3 DNA reads as TGTGCCAGCAGTAGACTTCGACAGGGGGCCGCTTTCTTT.